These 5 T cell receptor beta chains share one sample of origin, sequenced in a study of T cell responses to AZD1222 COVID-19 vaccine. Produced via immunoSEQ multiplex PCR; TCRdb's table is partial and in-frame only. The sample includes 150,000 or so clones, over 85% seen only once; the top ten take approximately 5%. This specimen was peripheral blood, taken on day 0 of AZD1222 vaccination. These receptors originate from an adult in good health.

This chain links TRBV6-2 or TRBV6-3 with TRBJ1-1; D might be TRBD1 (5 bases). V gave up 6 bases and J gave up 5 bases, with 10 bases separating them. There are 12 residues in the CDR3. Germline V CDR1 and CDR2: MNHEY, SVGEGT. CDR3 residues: CASSRGGTEAFF. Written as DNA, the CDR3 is TGTGCCAGCAGCCGGGGGGGGACTGAAGCTTTCTTT.

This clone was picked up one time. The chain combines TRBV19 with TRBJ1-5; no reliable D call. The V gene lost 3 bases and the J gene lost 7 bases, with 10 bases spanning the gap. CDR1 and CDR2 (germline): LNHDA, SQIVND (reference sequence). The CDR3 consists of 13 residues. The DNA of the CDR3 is TGTGCCAGTAGTATGGATGTGGGCCAGCCCCAGCATTTT. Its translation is CASSMDVGQPQHF. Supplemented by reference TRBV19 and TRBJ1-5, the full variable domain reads DGGITQSPKYLFRKEGQNVTLSCEQNLNHDAMYWYRQDPGQGLRLIYYSQIVNDFQKGDIAEGYSVSREKKESFPLTVTSAQKNPTAFYLCASSMDVGQPQHFGDGTRLSIL.

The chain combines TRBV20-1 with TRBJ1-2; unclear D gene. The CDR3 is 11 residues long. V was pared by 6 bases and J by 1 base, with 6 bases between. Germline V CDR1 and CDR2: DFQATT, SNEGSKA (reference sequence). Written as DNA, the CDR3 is TGCAGTGCCCACGATAACTATGGCTACACCTTC. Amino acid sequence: CSAHDNYGYTF.

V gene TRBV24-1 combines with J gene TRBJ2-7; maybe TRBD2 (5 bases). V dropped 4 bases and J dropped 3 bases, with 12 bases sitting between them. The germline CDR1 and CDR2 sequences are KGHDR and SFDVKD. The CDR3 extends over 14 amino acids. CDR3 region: CATSEILDGYEQYF. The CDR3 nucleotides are TGTGCCACCAGTGAGATACTAGACGGCTACGAGCAGTACTTC.

The CDR3 protein is CASSQDRRQVIHPLHF. The CDR3 nucleotides read TGCGCCAGCAGCCAAGATAGGCGGCAGGTGATACATCCCCTCCACTTT. V is TRBV4-1 and J is TRBJ1-6; D is ambiguous. Germline V gene data show CDR1 as MGHRA and CDR2 as YSYEKL. Trimming took off 0 bases at V and 13 bases at J, with 19 bases between the two ends. This CDR3 contains 16 residues.